The TCR beta chain under discussion was sequenced for a study of T cells in localized non-small cell lung cancer. With 3 bases removed from V and 0 bases from J, the gap between germline ends came to 7 bases. Germline CDR1 and CDR2: SGDLS and YYNGEE. CDR3 length equals 15 residues. In this sample, this clone turned up a few times. Repertoires were generated with immunoSEQ multiplex PCR, while TCRdb's copy carries only in-frame clones and drops some. The table lists about 2,800 clones, roughly 32% of them singletons. The receptor comes from a female donor over 55 with stage II squamous cell lung carcinoma. The V gene is TRBV9, the J gene TRBJ2-6, with D perhaps assigned TRBD1 or TRBD2 (5 bases each). The starting material was lung tumor tissue, obtained before any cancer treatment. CDR3 sequence reads: CASSAGSSGANVLTF. CDR3 bases: TGTGCCAGCAGCGCAGGGAGCTCTGGGGCCAACGTCCTGACTTTC. The whole variable domain, filled in from reference TRBV9 and TRBJ2-6, reads DSGVTQTPKHLITATGQRVTLRCSPRSGDLSVYWYQQSLDQGLQFLIQYYNGEERAKGNILERFSAQQFPDLHSELNLSSLELGDSALYFCASSAGSSGANVLTFGAGSRLTVL.